These 23 T cell receptor beta chains share one sample of origin, sequenced in a study of cytomegalovirus exposure and HLA in healthy donors. Data came from immunoSEQ multiplex PCR; TCRdb stores just in-frame clones and leaves some out. This table holds tens of thousands of clones, 85% found once. Sequencing was performed on PBMCs. The source of these receptors is a young man in good health and CMV-seronegative.

V gene TRBV29-1 combines with J gene TRBJ2-2, with D maybe TRBD1 (6 bases). V dropped 7 bases and J dropped 3 bases, with 9 bases sitting between them. The V gene's germline CDR1 is SQVTM and CDR2 ANQGSEA. The CDR3 is 12 residues long. The CDR3 spells CSANRDTGELFF. The CDR3 region has the DNA TGCAGCGCCAACAGGGACACCGGGGAGCTGTTTTTT.

The chain employs TRBV7-2 and TRBJ1-4; TRBD1 is a possible D gene (6 bases). Germline loops: CDR1 SGHTA, CDR2 FQGNSA. CDR3 length: 15 amino acids. V shed 5 bases and J shed 7 bases, with 17 bases lying between them. The DNA of the CDR3 is TGTGCCAGCAGCCCCGTCGGGGGGGCGCGTGAAAAACTGTTTTTT. As protein: CASSPVGGAREKLFF.

This rearrangement joins TRBV6-1 to TRBJ1-2; 10 nucleotides match TRBD1. Germline V gene sequence: CDR1 MNHNS, CDR2 SASEGT. V dropped 2 bases and J dropped 4; count of bases not matched to a gene: 13. The CDR3 loop spans 18 amino acids. The CDR3 DNA reads TGTGCCAGCAGTGAATCCCGGGACAGGGGACGATGGGGCTATGGCTACACCTTC. As protein: CASSESRDRGRWGYGYTF.

This chain links TRBV18 with TRBJ1-2; 7 bases line up with TRBD1. With 2 bases clipped from V and 2 bases from J, the junction kept 2 bases outside the gene matches. Germline assignment: CDR1 KGHSH and CDR2 LQKENI. This CDR3 contains 14 residues. In nucleotides, the CDR3 is TGTGCCAGCTCACCAGGACAGGCCAACTATGGCTACACCTTC. Protein sequence: CASSPGQANYGYTF.

V and J are TRBV4-3 and TRBJ2-5; TRBD2 matches 8 bases. Losses at the gene ends were 4 bases for V and 5 bases for J; bases not matched to a gene: 9. The germline V gene has CDR1 LGHNA and CDR2 YSLEER. The CDR3 runs 15 residues. The CDR3 protein is CASSLRGGGDETQYF. CDR3 in DNA: TGCGCCAGCAGCCTTCGGGGGGGCGGAGATGAGACCCAGTACTTC.

This sequence joins TRBV6-5 and TRBJ1-1; D not resolved. V was trimmed by 8 bases and J by 3 bases, leaving 10 bases between them. The CDR3 spans 12 residues. The germline V gene encodes CDR1 MNHEY and CDR2 SVGAGI. The CDR3 region is CASYRRDTEAFF. The CDR3 nucleotides are TGTGCCAGCTATAGGAGGGACACTGAAGCTTTCTTT.

The table lists this clone with a few counts. This chain links TRBV6-5 with TRBJ2-6; 9 nucleotides align to TRBD1. The germline V gene has CDR1 MNHEY and CDR2 SVGAGI. There are 15 residues in the CDR3. Unmatched junction bases numbered 4, after V lost 6 bases and J lost 4 bases. As DNA, the CDR3 is TGTGCCAGCAGGGACAGGGGCGCGGGGGCCAACGTCCTGACTTTC. Translating it yields CASRDRGAGANVLTF.

The gene calls are TRBV6-1 and TRBJ1-2; D perhaps matches TRBD1 (5 bases). The CDR3 runs to 14 residues. V lost 7 bases and J lost 0, with 12 bases in between. From germline, CDR1 is MNHNS and CDR2 SASEGT. This CDR3 is CASKRGGSNYGYTF. CDR3 sequence (DNA): TGTGCCAGCAAACGGGGGGGATCTAACTATGGCTACACCTTC.

V is TRBV29-1 and J is TRBJ1-2; D is ambiguous. Per germline, CDR1 SQVTM and CDR2 ANQGSEA. The V end was cut by 3 bases, the J end by 6 bases, with 14 bases between. The CDR3 spans 13 residues. The DNA for the CDR3 is TGCAGCGTTGAGGTGGGAGTTCCGGATGGCTACACCTTC. Residues: CSVEVGVPDGYTF.

The chain joins TRBV5-1 to TRBJ2-1; TRBD2 agrees at 11 bases. The CDR3 is 20 amino acids. Losses at the gene ends were 5 bases for V and 0 bases for J; bases not matched to a gene: 16. Per the germline V gene, CDR1 is SGHRS and CDR2 is YFSETQ. The CDR3 is CASRGLAGGPTGSSYNEQFF. The CDR3 nucleotides are TGCGCCAGCAGGGGGCTAGCGGGGGGACCAACGGGGAGCTCCTACAATGAGCAGTTCTTC.

V and J are TRBV5-4 and TRBJ2-7; maybe TRBD2 (5 bases). CDR1 SGHNT and CDR2 YYREEE come from the germline V gene (reference sequence). This CDR3 contains 14 residues. Trimming stripped 4 bases from V and 4 bases from J, with 15 bases between. The CDR3 spells CASSHGRGLYEQYF. The CDR3 coding sequence is TGTGCCAGCAGCCACGGTCGGGGTCTTTACGAGCAGTACTTC.

The rearrangement links TRBV7-6 to TRBJ1-1; TRBD1 aligns across 7 bases. Trimming cost V 8 bases and J 0 bases; bases outside gene matches: 3. CDR3 size: 13 residues. Germline lookup yields CDR1 SGHVS and CDR2 FNYEAQ. The CDR3 bases are TGTGCCAGCGGGACAGATTTGAACACTGAAGCTTTCTTT. This sequence encodes CASGTDLNTEAFF. Combining the CDR3 with reference TRBV7-6 and TRBJ1-1 gives the whole variable domain GAGVSQSPRYKVTKRGQDVALRCDPISGHVSLYWYRQALGQGPEFLTYFNYEAQQDKSGLPNDRFSAERPEGSISTLTIQRTEQRDSAMYRCASGTDLNTEAFFGQGTRLTVV.

CDR3 nucleotides: TGTGCCAGCAGCCCGACGACTAGCGGGAGTTCCTACAATGAGCAGTTCTTC. Translated, it gives CASSPTTSGSSYNEQFF. The chain carries TRBV5-4 and TRBJ2-1; 12 bases are a match to TRBD2. Germline V lookup: CDR1 SGHNT, CDR2 YYREEE (reference sequence). The CDR3 spans 17 residues. Trimming at V came to 4 bases and at J to 1 base, leaving 6 bases not matched to a gene.

The chain couples TRBV6-5 to TRBJ1-5, with 7 bases identical to TRBD1. This CDR3 contains 15 residues. Germline V gene sequence: CDR1 MNHEY, CDR2 SVGAGI. Trimming removed 5 bases from V and 1 base from J; junction bases left unmatched: 5. CDR3 region: CASSPTGPSNQPQHF. The CDR3 DNA reads TGTGCCAGCAGTCCGACAGGGCCAAGCAATCAGCCCCAGCATTTT.

In the case of this clone: The junction does not match germline at one end; this may be a read error. The V call is TRBV5-4, the J call TRBJ2-3; tentatively, D is TRBD2 (6 bases). Germline lookup yields CDR1 SGHNT and CDR2 YYREEE (reference sequence). There are 16 residues in the CDR3. In DNA, the CDR3 is TGTGCCAGCACCTTGTTAGCGGAAAAAATCACAGATACGCAGTATTTT. It specifies CASTLLAEKITDTQYF. The whole variable domain, filled in from reference TRBV5-4 and TRBJ2-3, reads ETGVTQSPTHLIKTRGQQVTLRCSSQSGHNTVSWYQQALGQGPQFIFQYYREEENGRGNFPPRFSGLQFPNYSSELNVNALELDDSALYLCASTLLAEKITDTQYFGPGTRLTVL.

This clone showed up just a few times. The rearrangement links TRBV4-2 to TRBJ2-1; the D gene is possibly TRBD2 (5 bases). The CDR3 runs to 16 residues. V was cut by 2 bases and J by 7 bases, with 18 bases left in between. From germline, CDR1 is LGHNA and CDR2 YNFKEQ. The CDR3 sequence is CASSQLLVRLENEQFF. The DNA for the CDR3 is TGTGCCAGCAGCCAATTACTAGTGAGGCTGGAAAATGAGCAGTTCTTC.

J is TRBJ2-3 and V is TRBV4-2; TRBD2 agrees at 8 bases. There are 17 residues in the CDR3. CDR1 is LGHNA and CDR2 is YNFKEQ in the germline V gene. With V trimmed by 1 base and J by 2 bases, 8 bases remained unmatched. CDR3 sequence: CASSQVGSGGYTDTQYF. The CDR3 nucleotides are TGTGCCAGCAGCCAAGTAGGGAGCGGGGGTTACACAGATACGCAGTATTTT.

This clone was counted a single time. The V call is TRBV7-3, the J call TRBJ2-3; D not resolved. CDR3 length equals 14 residues. CDR1 is SGHTA and CDR2 is FQGTGA in the germline V gene. V was trimmed by 5 bases and J by 2 bases, leaving 11 bases between them. CDR3: CASSPGGFTDTQYF. CDR3 in DNA: TGTGCCAGCAGCCCCGGCGGTTTCACAGATACGCAGTATTTT. The variable domain in full, completed from reference TRBV7-3 and TRBJ2-3, reads GAGVSQTPSNKVTEKGKYVELRCDPISGHTALYWYRQSLGQGPEFLIYFQGTGAADDSGLPNDRFFAVRPEGSVSTLKIQRTERGDSAVYLCASSPGGFTDTQYFGPGTRLTVL.

The chain couples TRBV11-2 to TRBJ1-2; possibly TRBD1 for D (5 bases). Germline loops: CDR1 SGHAT, CDR2 FQNNGV. Trimming shortened V by 4 bases and J by 6 bases, and 12 bases separated the two germline ends. This CDR3 spans 13 amino acids. CDR3 region: CASSSPTRDGYTF. The CDR3 coding sequence is TGTGCCAGCAGCTCCCCTACCAGGGATGGCTACACCTTC.

V usage is TRBV4-1 and J usage is TRBJ1-1, with a possible D match to TRBD1 (5 bases). This CDR3 has 16 amino acids. Germline assignment: CDR1 MGHRA and CDR2 YSYEKL. V was clipped by 4 bases and J by 0 bases, with 15 bases between them. The CDR3 reads CASSRPPRQLNTEAFF. Here the CDR3 DNA reads TGCGCCAGCAGCCGACCTCCGCGACAGTTGAACACTGAAGCTTTCTTT.

V and J are TRBV7-7 and TRBJ1-1, with D maybe TRBD1 (6 bases). Per the germline V gene, CDR1 is SSHAT and CDR2 is FNYEAQ (reference sequence). V was clipped by 4 bases and J by 4 bases, with 10 bases between them. The CDR3 is made up of 13 amino acids. CDR3 bases: TGTGCCAGCAGCTCCCTGGACAGCACTGAAGCTTTCTTT. This translates into CASSSLDSTEAFF.

This clone was counted a single time. The chain combines TRBV29-1 with TRBJ2-5; 11 bases fit TRBD2. Looked up from germline, CDR1 is SQVTM and CDR2 is ANQGSEA. CDR3 size: 12 residues. V shed 8 bases and J 5 bases; nucleotides not matched to a gene: 4. CDR3 region: CSFWTSGETQYF. CDR3 nucleotide sequence: TGCAGCTTTTGGACTAGCGGGGAGACCCAGTACTTC. The full variable domain, its missing parts supplied by reference TRBV29-1 and TRBJ2-5, is SAVISQKPSRDICQRGTSLTIQCQVDSQVTMMFWYRQQPGQSLTLIATANQGSEATYESGFVIDKFPISRPNLTFSTLTVSNMSPEDSSIYLCSFWTSGETQYFGPGTRLLVL.

The chain employs TRBV28 and TRBJ2-3; D uncertain. The CDR3 runs 16 residues. The V and J ends lost 4 bases and 6 bases respectively, with 20 bases between them. Germline V gene sequence: CDR1 MDHEN, CDR2 SYDVKM. The CDR3 DNA reads TGTGCCAGCAGTTCTTTCTGGCCAAAGAAGAAGGATACGCAGTATTTT. Residues: CASSSFWPKKKDTQYF.